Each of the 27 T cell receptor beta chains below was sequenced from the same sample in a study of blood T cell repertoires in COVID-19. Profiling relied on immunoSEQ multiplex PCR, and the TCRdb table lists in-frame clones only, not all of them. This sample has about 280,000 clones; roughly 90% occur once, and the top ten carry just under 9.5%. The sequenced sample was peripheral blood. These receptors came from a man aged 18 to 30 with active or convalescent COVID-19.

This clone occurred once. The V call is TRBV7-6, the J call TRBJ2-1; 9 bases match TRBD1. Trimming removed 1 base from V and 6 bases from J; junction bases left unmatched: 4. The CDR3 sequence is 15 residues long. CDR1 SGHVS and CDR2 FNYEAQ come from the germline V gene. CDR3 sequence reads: CASSLGDRDSNEQFF. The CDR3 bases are TGTGCCAGCAGCTTAGGGGACAGGGACAGCAATGAGCAGTTCTTC.

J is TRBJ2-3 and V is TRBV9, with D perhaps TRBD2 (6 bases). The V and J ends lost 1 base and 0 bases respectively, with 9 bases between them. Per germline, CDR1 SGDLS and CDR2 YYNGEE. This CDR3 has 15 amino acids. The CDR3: CASSVRGTSTDTQYF. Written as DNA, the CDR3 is TGTGCCAGCAGCGTACGGGGGACTAGCACAGATACGCAGTATTTT.

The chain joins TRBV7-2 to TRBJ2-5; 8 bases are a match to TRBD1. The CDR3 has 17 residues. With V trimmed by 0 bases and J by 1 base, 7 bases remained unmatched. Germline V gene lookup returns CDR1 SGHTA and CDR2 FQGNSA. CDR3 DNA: TGTGCCAGCAGCTTAGCCCACCTACAGGGGGGCCAAGAGACCCAGTACTTC. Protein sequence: CASSLAHLQGGQETQYF.

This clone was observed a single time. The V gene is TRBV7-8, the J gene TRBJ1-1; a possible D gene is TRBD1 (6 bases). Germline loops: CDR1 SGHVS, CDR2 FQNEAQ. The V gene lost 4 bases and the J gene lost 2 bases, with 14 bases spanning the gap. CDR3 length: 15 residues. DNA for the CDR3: TGTGCCAGCAGCTCCTTCCCCAGGGGTAACACTGAAGCTTTCTTT. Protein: CASSSFPRGNTEAFF. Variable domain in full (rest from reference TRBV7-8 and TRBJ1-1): GAGVSQSPRYKVAKRGQDVALRCDPISGHVSLFWYQQALGQGPEFLTYFQNEAQLDKSGLPSDRFFAERPEGSVSTLKIQRTQQEDSAVYLCASSSFPRGNTEAFFGQGTRLTVV.

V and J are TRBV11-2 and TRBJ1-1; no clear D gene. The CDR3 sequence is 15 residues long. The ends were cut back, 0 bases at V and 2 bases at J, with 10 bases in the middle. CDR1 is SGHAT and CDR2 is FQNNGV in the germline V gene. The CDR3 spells CASSLDLSLNTEAFF. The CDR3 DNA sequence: TGTGCCAGCAGCTTAGATCTTAGCCTTAACACTGAAGCTTTCTTT.

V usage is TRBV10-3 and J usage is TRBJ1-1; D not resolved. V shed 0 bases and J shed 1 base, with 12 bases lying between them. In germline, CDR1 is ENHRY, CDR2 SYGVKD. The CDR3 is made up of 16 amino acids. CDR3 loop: CAISESAPFGNTEAFF. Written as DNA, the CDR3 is TGTGCCATCAGTGAGTCGGCCCCATTTGGGAACACTGAAGCTTTCTTT.

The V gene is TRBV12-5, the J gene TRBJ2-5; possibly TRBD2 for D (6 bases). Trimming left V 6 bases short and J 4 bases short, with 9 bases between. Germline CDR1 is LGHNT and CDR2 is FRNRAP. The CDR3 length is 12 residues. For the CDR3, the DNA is TGTGCTAGTGGAAGGGACTTAGAGACCCAGTACTTC. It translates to CASGRDLETQYF.

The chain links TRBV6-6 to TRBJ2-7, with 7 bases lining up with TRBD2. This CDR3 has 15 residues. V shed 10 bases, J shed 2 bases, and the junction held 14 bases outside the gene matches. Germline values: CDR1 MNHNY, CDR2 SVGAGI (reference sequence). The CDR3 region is CATNPVGGGTYEQYF. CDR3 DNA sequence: TGTGCCACGAATCCTGTTGGGGGGGGGACCTACGAGCAGTACTTC.

CDR3 nucleotide sequence: TGTGCCAGCAGCACCAGGGTTTTTGGCTACACCTTC. This encodes CASSTRVFGYTF. This chain links TRBV5-4 with TRBJ1-2; possibly TRBD1 for D (5 bases). Trimming left V 4 bases short and J 7 bases short, with 11 bases between. The CDR3 has 12 residues. Germline CDR1 reads SGHNT; CDR2 reads YYREEE (reference sequence).

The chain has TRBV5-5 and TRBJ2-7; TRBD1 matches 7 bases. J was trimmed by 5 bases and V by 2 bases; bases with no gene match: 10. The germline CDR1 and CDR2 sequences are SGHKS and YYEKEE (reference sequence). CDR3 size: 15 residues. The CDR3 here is CASSFASGGSHEQYF. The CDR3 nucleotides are TGTGCCAGCAGCTTCGCATCAGGGGGATCTCACGAGCAGTACTTC.

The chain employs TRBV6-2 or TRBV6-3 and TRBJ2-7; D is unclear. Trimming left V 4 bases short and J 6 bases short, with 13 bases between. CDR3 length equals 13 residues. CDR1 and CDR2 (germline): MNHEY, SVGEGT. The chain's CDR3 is CASSSLEAREQYF. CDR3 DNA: TGTGCCAGCAGTTCCCTAGAGGCTCGCGAGCAGTACTTC.

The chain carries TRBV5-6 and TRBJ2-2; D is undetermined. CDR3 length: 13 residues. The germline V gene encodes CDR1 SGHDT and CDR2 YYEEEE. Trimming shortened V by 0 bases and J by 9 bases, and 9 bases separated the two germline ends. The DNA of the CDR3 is TGTGCCAGCAGCTTGGCAGGAAGGAGGGAGCTGTTTTTT. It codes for CASSLAGRRELFF.

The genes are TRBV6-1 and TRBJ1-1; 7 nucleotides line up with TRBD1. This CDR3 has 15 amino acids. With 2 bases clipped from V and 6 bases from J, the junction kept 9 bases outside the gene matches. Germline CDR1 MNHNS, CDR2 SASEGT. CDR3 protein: CASSELGQPGAEAFF. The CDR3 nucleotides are TGTGCCAGCAGTGAATTGGGACAGCCGGGGGCTGAAGCTTTCTTT.

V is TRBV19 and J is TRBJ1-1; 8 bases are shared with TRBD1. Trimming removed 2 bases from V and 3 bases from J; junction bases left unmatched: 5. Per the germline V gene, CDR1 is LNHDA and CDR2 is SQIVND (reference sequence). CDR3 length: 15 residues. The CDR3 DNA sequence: TGTGCCAGTAGTATAACAGGGGGTACGGACACTGAAGCTTTCTTT. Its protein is CASSITGGTDTEAFF.

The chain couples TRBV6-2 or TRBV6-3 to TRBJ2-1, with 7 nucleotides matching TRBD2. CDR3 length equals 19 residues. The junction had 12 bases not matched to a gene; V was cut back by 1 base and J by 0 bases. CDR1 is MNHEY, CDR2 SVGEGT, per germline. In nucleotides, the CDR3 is TGTGCCAGCAGTTACTGGGGCAGTGGGGACTACTTCTCCTACAATGAGCAGTTCTTC. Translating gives CASSYWGSGDYFSYNEQFF.

The CDR3 here is CAFSWGLSYGYTF. The CDR3 DNA sequence: TGTGCCTTTTCCTGGGGGCTTAGCTATGGCTACACCTTC. The rearrangement uses TRBV3-1 (or the pseudogene TRBV3-2) and TRBJ1-2; D is possibly TRBD1 (6 bases). Germline V gene data show CDR1 as LGHDT and CDR2 as YNNKEL (reference sequence). Trimming stripped 11 bases from V and 4 bases from J, with 17 bases between. The CDR3 consists of 13 residues.

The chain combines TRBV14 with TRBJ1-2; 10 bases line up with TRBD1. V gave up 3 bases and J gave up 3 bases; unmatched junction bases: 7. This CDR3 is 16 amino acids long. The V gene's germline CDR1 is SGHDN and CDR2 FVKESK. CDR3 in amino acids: CASSQAPGQGYYGYTF. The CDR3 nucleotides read TGTGCCAGCAGCCAGGCACCGGGACAGGGGTACTATGGCTACACCTTC.

In nucleotides, the CDR3 is TGCGCCAGCAGCTCTTCGGGACTAGCGGCCAATGAGCAGTTCTTC. Residues: CASSSSGLAANEQFF. The chain has TRBV5-1 and TRBJ2-1, with TRBD2 matching 11 bases. Germline assignment: CDR1 SGHRS and CDR2 YFSETQ. CDR3 length: 15 residues. Losses at the gene ends were 3 bases for V and 6 bases for J; bases not matched to a gene: 5.

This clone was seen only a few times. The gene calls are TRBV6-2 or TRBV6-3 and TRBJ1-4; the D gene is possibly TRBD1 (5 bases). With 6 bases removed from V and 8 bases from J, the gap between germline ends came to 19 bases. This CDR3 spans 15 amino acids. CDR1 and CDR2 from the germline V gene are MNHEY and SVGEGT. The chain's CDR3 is CASSSTDIQTEKLFF. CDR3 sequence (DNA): TGTGCCAGCAGCTCAACGGACATCCAGACAGAAAAACTGTTTTTT.

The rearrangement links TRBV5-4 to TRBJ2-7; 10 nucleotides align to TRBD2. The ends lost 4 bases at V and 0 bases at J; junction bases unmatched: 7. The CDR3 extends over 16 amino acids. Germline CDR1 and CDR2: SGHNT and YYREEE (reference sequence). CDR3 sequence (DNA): TGTGCCAGCAGCACGCGAACTAGCGGGGTCTCCTACGAGCAGTACTTC. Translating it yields CASSTRTSGVSYEQYF.

The CDR3: CASSANTGVYGYTF. In DNA form, the CDR3 reads TGTGCCAGCAGCGCCAATACAGGAGTCTATGGCTACACCTTC. The chain is built from TRBV3-1 (or the pseudogene TRBV3-2) and TRBJ1-2, with D perhaps TRBD1 (5 bases). The V gene's germline CDR1 is LGHDT and CDR2 YNNKEL (reference sequence). Trimming left V 5 bases short and J 4 bases short, with 14 bases between. This CDR3 has 14 residues.

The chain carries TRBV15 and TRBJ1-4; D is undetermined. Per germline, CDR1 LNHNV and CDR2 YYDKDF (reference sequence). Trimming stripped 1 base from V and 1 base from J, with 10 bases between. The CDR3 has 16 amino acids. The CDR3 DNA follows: TGTGCCACCAGCAGAGGCACGGAGAGAACTAATGAAAAACTGTTTTTT. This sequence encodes CATSRGTERTNEKLFF.

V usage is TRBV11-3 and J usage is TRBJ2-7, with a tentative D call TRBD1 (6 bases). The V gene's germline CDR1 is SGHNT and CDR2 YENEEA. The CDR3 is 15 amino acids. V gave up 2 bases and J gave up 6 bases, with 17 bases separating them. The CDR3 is CASSLKSAGVVEQYF. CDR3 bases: TGTGCCAGCAGCTTAAAGTCGGCAGGGGTCGTCGAGCAGTACTTC.

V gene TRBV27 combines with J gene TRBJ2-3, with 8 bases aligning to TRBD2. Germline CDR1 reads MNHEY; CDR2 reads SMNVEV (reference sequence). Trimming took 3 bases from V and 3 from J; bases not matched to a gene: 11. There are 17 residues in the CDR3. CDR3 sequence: CASSFVPWRGETDTQYF. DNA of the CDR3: TGTGCCAGCAGTTTTGTTCCCTGGCGGGGGGAGACAGATACGCAGTATTTT.

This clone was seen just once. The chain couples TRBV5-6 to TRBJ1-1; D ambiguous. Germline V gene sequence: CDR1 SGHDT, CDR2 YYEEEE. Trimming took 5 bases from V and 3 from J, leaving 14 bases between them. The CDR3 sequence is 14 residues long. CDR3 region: CASSLTRSHTEAFF. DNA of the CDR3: TGTGCCAGCAGTTTGACTCGGAGCCACACTGAAGCTTTCTTT.

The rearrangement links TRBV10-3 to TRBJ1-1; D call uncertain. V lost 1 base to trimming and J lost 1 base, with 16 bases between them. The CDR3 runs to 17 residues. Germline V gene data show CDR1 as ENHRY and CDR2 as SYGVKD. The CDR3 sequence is CAISEWVLEGRNTEAFF. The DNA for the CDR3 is TGTGCCATCAGTGAGTGGGTTTTAGAAGGGAGGAACACTGAAGCTTTCTTT.

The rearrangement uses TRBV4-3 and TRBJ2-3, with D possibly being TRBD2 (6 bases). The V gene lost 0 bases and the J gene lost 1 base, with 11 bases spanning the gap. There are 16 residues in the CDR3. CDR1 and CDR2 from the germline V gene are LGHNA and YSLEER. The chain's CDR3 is CASSQDAGGGTDTQYF. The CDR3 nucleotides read TGCGCCAGCAGCCAAGATGCCGGGGGAGGCACAGATACGCAGTATTTT.